This TCR beta chain originates from a study of blood T cell repertoires in COVID-19. Study background: Both acute and convalescent COVID-19 samples were obtained from the United States, Italy and Spain. The cDNA or gDNA used as material had been derived from T cells, B-cell-depleted T cells, or PBMCs.

Original analysis: Cell counts per sample came from amplifying reference gene primers. The assay was immunoSEQ multiplex PCR, and TCRdb's table has in-frame clones only and misses some. D and trimming were read from the DNA, whereas the V and J calls and clone size are those reported in that table. The sample includes 150,000 to 200,000 clones, 70% to 85% of them seen just once. The length of the CDR3 is 16 residues. With V trimmed by 7 bases and J by 4 bases, 9 bases remained unmatched. Germline values: CDR1 LNHDA, CDR2 SQIVND (reference sequence). This receptor was obtained from a woman older than 75 with acute or convalescent COVID-19. This chain links TRBV19 with TRBJ1-5, with TRBD1 matching 11 bases. The sequencing input was peripheral blood. This CDR3 is CASTPGDRGGNQPQHF. The CDR3 DNA follows: TGTGCCAGTACCCCAGGGGACAGGGGGGGTAATCAGCCCCAGCATTTT.